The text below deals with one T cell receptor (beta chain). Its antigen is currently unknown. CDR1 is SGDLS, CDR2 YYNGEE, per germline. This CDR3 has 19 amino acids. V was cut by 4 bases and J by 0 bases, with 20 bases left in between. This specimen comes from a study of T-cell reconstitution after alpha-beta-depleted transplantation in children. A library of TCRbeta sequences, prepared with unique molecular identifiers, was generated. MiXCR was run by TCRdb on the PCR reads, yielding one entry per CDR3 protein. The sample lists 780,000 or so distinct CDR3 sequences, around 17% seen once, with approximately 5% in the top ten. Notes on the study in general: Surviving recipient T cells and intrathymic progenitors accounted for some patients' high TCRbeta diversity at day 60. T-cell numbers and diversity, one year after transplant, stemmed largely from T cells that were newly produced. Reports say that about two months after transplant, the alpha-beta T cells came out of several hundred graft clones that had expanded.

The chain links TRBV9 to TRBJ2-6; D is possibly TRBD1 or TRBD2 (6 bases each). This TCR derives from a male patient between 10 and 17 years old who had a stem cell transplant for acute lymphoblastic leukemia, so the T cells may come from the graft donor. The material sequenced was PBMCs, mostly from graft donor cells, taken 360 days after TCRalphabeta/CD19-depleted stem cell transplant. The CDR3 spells CASSPRGGILRSGANVLTF. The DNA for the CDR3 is TGTGCCAGCAGCCCCAGGGGAGGCATCCTTCGCTCTGGGGCCAACGTCCTGACTTTC.